These T cell receptor beta chains were read from a single sample in a study of tumor T cells in aggressive B-cell lymphoma. Libraries were prepared by immunoSEQ multiplex PCR; TCRdb keeps only in-frame clonotypes and omits some of them. The sample has roughly 5,200 clones, just under 95% seen once. The specimen sequenced was tumor tissue. The receptors here all came from an adult with diffuse large B cell lymphoma. Each CDR3 is given with its conserved first and last residue. Each record gives: V gene, J gene, clone size, D gene, CDR3 protein, CDR3 DNA. A D gene is named only where the DNA matches it firmly. For some rows the clone size is stated as once, few or many, or as a class when expanded; others skip it.

>TRBV7-6|TRBJ1-6|-|-
CASSLHQDSEDSPLHF
TGTGCCAGCAGCTTACACCAGGACAGTGAGGATTCACCCCTCCACTTT
>TRBV25-1|TRBJ1-5|-|TRBD1
CASSDGTEFLGQPQHF
TGTGCCAGCAGTGATGGGACAGAGTTCTTGGGGCAGCCCCAGCATTTT
>TRBV19|TRBJ1-2|-|-
CASSFRYGYTF
TGTGCCAGTAGTTTCCGCTATGGCTACACCTTC
>TRBV30|TRBJ2-5|-|TRBD2
CAWASGLAGVKETQYF
TGTGCCTGGGCCTCCGGACTAGCGGGAGTAAAGGAGACCCAGTACTTC
>TRBV9|TRBJ2-3|-|-
CASSVEQATSTDTQYF
TGTGCCAGCAGCGTAGAACAGGCAACTAGCACAGATACGCAGTATTTT
>TRBV7-2|TRBJ1-1|-|-
CASSTQGNTEAFF
TGTGCCAGCAGCACTCAGGGGAACACTGAAGCTTTCTTT
>TRBV1|TRBJ2-1|-|-
CTSSQDRERGGPGSYNEQFF
TGCACCAGCAGCCAAGATCGCGAGCGGGGGGGCCCTGGCTCCTACAATGAGCAGTTCTTC
>TRBV6-5|TRBJ2-5|once|-
CASSPPGAVRETQYF
TGTGCCAGCAGTCCCCCAGGGGCAGTCCGGGAGACCCAGTACTTC
>TRBV6-5|TRBJ1-1|-|-
CASTTGAGWTEAFF
TGTGCCAGCACCACTGGTGCAGGTTGGACTGAAGCTTTCTTT
>TRBV7-9|TRBJ2-5|-|-
CASRQLGGAPETQYF
TGTGCCAGCAGACAACTGGGGGGGGCCCCAGAGACCCAGTACTTC
>TRBV18|TRBJ1-3|-|TRBD1
CASSPQGVSGNTIYF
TGTGCCAGCTCACCCCAGGGGGTCTCTGGAAACACCATATATTTT
>TRBV13|TRBJ1-5|-|-
CASSSERGNWQPQHF
TGTGCCAGCAGCTCCGAGCGAGGGAACTGGCAGCCCCAGCATTTT
>TRBV29-1|TRBJ2-3|-|-
CSLLKTDTDTQYF
TGCAGCCTTCTGAAGACAGACACAGATACGCAGTATTTT
>TRBV9|TRBJ2-1|-|TRBD2
CASSAPLADPNGEQFF
TGTGCCAGCAGCGCCCCTCTAGCGGACCCCAACGGCGAGCAGTTCTTC
>TRBV30|TRBJ2-5|-|TRBD2
CAWSVKGGETQYF
TGTGCCTGGAGTGTCAAGGGAGGGGAGACCCAGTACTTC
>TRBV27|TRBJ2-7|-|TRBD2
CASSRGDYNYEQYF
TGTGCCAGCAGTCGTGGGGACTACAACTACGAGCAGTACTTC
>TRBV19|TRBJ1-6|-|TRBD1
CASSRTGYNSPLHF
TGTGCCAGTAGCAGGACAGGTTATAATTCACCCCTCCACTTT
>TRBV27|TRBJ2-2|-|TRBD2
CASSLQTSGRFVTGELFF
TGTGCCAGCAGTTTACAAACTAGCGGGAGATTTGTCACCGGGGAGCTGTTTTTT
>TRBV9|TRBJ2-3|-|TRBD1
CATTPGQGAMKDTQYF
TGTGCCACCACTCCGGGACAGGGGGCGATGAAAGATACGCAGTATTTT
>TRBV15|TRBJ2-3|-|-
CATRGSGGTDTQYF
TGTGCCACCAGGGGTAGCGGCGGGACAGATACGCAGTATTTT
>TRBV27|TRBJ2-1|-|-
CASSSVVGGWYNEQFF
TGTGCCAGCAGTTCCGTCGTGGGCGGGTGGTACAATGAGCAGTTCTTC
>TRBV7-9|TRBJ2-3|-|TRBD2
CASSFPQGLAGDTDTQYF
TGTGCCAGCAGCTTCCCCCAGGGACTAGCGGGGGACACAGATACGCAGTATTTT
>TRBV5-1|TRBJ2-1|-|TRBD2
CASQYGGDYNEQFF
TGCGCCAGTCAATACGGGGGGGACTACAATGAGCAGTTCTTC
>TRBV5-1|TRBJ1-1|-|-
CASRPIQENTEAFF
TGCGCCAGCAGGCCAATTCAGGAGAACACTGAAGCTTTCTTT
>TRBV2|TRBJ1-2|-|-
CASTPEGVGYGYTF
TGTGCCAGCACCCCCGAAGGGGTCGGCTATGGCTACACCTTC
>TRBV6-5|TRBJ2-7|-|TRBD2
CASSPETSVSYEQYF
TGTGCCAGCAGTCCAGAGACTAGCGTCTCCTACGAGCAGTACTTC
>TRBV6-5|TRBJ2-7|-|-
CASRGYLGEQYF
TGTGCCAGCCGGGGGTATTTGGGGGAGCAGTACTTC
>TRBV28|TRBJ2-7|-|-
CASSLWEREDEQYF
TGTGCCAGCAGTTTATGGGAGAGGGAGGACGAGCAGTACTTC
>TRBV5-1|TRBJ1-5|-|-
CASSEGTVPSQPQHF
TGCGCCAGCAGCGAAGGGACTGTCCCCAGTCAGCCCCAGCATTTT
>TRBV7-9|TRBJ1-1|-|-
CASSLDPGQLHNTEAFF
TGTGCCAGCAGCTTAGACCCAGGACAGCTCCATAACACTGAAGCTTTCTTT
>TRBV5-6|TRBJ1-2|-|-
CASSRQDIYGYTF
TGTGCCAGCAGCCGACAGGACATCTATGGCTACACCTTC
>TRBV9|TRBJ2-5|-|-
CASSPSSAGTQYF
TGTGCCAGCAGCCCCTCCTCGGCGGGGACCCAGTACTTC
>TRBV2|TRBJ2-7|-|TRBD2
CASKLAGFREQYF
TGTGCCAGCAAGCTAGCGGGCTTTCGCGAGCAGTACTTC
>TRBV7-2|TRBJ2-3|-|-
CASINNPGGLPTQYF
TGTGCCAGCATCAACAACCCGGGGGGCCTTCCAACGCAGTATTTT
>TRBV6-6|TRBJ2-7|once|TRBD2
CASSYSASGSFEQYF
TGTGCCAGCAGTTATTCGGCTAGCGGGAGTTTCGAGCAGTACTTC
>TRBV19|TRBJ1-4|-|TRBD1
CASSKGQGGEKLFF
TGTGCCAGTAGTAAGGGACAGGGTGGTGAAAAACTGTTTTTT
>TRBV7-9|TRBJ2-1|-|-
CASSPSQGNEQFF
TGTGCCAGCAGCCCTTCACAGGGAAATGAGCAGTTCTTC
>TRBV7-2|TRBJ1-2|once|-
CASSLGLSYTF
TGTGCCAGCAGCTTAGGACTAAGCTACACCTTC
>TRBV19|TRBJ1-5|-|-
CVSSTAQMMSQPQHF
TGTGTCAGTAGTACCGCACAGATGATGAGTCAGCCCCAGCATTTT
>TRBV29-1|TRBJ2-1|-|TRBD2
CSVSGTSGRAYNEQFF
TGCAGCGTGTCCGGGACTAGCGGGAGGGCCTACAATGAGCAGTTCTTC